A single sample gave rise to the 25 T cell receptor beta chains below, sequenced in a study of shared clonotypes between healthy human individuals. CD45RO-negative, CCR7-positively selected cells formed the naive CD8 fraction, excluding terminally differentiated effector memory CD45RA+ cells. Clones were sequenced by immunoSEQ multiplex PCR, and TCRdb holds only the in-frame ones, with some missing. Here the sample spans millions of clones, approximately 94% being singletons. Sample: naive CD8+ T cells from PBMCs. These receptors came from a man younger than 35 in good health. Some clones in this sample may be carry-over from other donors' samples.

The rearrangement uses TRBV10-3 and TRBJ1-2, with TRBD1 matching 9 bases. Germline-derived CDR1 and CDR2 are ENHRY and SYGVKD. The CDR3 spans 16 residues. With V trimmed by 8 bases and J by 1 base, 11 bases remained unmatched. DNA of the CDR3: TGTGCCATCGTACCGGGACAGGGTACCTTTAACTATGGCTACACCTTC. It yields the protein CAIVPGQGTFNYGYTF.

The rearrangement joins TRBV27 to TRBJ2-2, with 8 bases lining up with TRBD1. The CDR3 loop spans 14 amino acids. With 6 bases clipped from V and 6 bases from J, the junction kept 6 bases outside the gene matches. Germline V gene sequence: CDR1 MNHEY, CDR2 SMNVEV (reference sequence). The CDR3 reads CASRETGAAGELFF. The CDR3 DNA sequence: TGTGCCAGCAGGGAGACAGGGGCGGCCGGGGAGCTGTTTTTT.

This clone is a singleton in its sample. V usage is TRBV6-6 and J usage is TRBJ1-5, with no clear D. The V end was cut by 5 bases, the J end by 0 bases, with 8 bases between. Looked up from germline, CDR1 is MNHNY and CDR2 is SVGAGI (reference sequence). This CDR3 has 14 residues. The CDR3 DNA reads TGTGCCAGCAGTACCAGCGATAGCAATCAGCCCCAGCATTTT. Translating it yields CASSTSDSNQPQHF.

J is TRBJ2-7 and V is TRBV19; TRBD2 aligns across 8 bases. V lost 1 base and J lost 5; bases outside the gene matches: 4. From germline, CDR1 is LNHDA and CDR2 SQIVND (reference sequence). The CDR3 length is 14 residues. The CDR3 is CASSIAAGVNEQYF. CDR3 DNA sequence: TGTGCCAGTAGTATAGCAGCGGGAGTGAACGAGCAGTACTTC.

In its sample, this clone was seen once. V usage is TRBV6-5 and J usage is TRBJ2-1; tentatively, D is TRBD2 (5 bases). The germline V and J ends were trimmed by 9 bases and 5 bases, with 11 bases remaining between them. CDR3 length: 12 residues. CDR1 and CDR2 (germline): MNHEY, SVGAGI. In nucleotides, the CDR3 is TGTGCCAGTATCACCGGGAACAATGAGCAGTTCTTC. Residues: CASITGNNEQFF.

The chain is built from TRBV9 and TRBJ2-2; D is possibly TRBD2 (6 bases). V was shortened by 4 bases and J by 7 bases, with 14 bases between the two germline ends. Germline loops: CDR1 SGDLS, CDR2 YYNGEE. The CDR3 is 14 amino acids. In nucleotides, the CDR3 is TGTGCCAGCAGCTTTAGCTGGAGGGGCGGGGAGCTGTTTTTT. Translation gives CASSFSWRGGELFF.

The chain links TRBV10-3 to TRBJ1-2, with D perhaps TRBD1 (5 bases). V was clipped by 10 bases and J by 7 bases, with 19 bases between them. The germline V gene has CDR1 ENHRY and CDR2 SYGVKD. The CDR3 spans 13 residues. The CDR3 loop reads CATTKRDGAGYTF. CDR3 coding DNA: TGTGCCACCACGAAGCGGGATGGGGCTGGCTACACCTTC.

The gene calls are TRBV5-1 and TRBJ1-2; no clear D gene. Germline values: CDR1 SGHRS, CDR2 YFSETQ. The CDR3 sequence is 15 residues long. V was cut by 2 bases and J by 0 bases, with 11 bases left in between. CDR3 in DNA: TGCGCCAGCAGCTTAACACCTACTGCTAACTATGGCTACACCTTC. It specifies CASSLTPTANYGYTF.

The chain employs TRBV9 and TRBJ2-1; D unclear. V was trimmed by 0 bases and J by 7 bases, leaving 14 bases between them. Germline V gives CDR1 SGDLS, CDR2 YYNGEE. This CDR3 is 15 amino acids long. CDR3 nucleotides: TGTGCCAGCAGCGTAGCTAGGAACCCTATGAATGAGCAGTTCTTC. Translation gives CASSVARNPMNEQFF.

J is TRBJ2-6 and V is TRBV7-6; 9 bases match TRBD1. In germline, CDR1 is SGHVS, CDR2 FNYEAQ. This CDR3 contains 20 residues. Trimming removed 4 bases from V and 0 bases from J; junction bases left unmatched: 13. The CDR3 reads CASSWDRDRETGSGANVLTF. CDR3 bases: TGTGCCAGCAGCTGGGATAGGGACAGGGAAACCGGCTCTGGGGCCAACGTCCTGACTTTC. The complete variable domain, with remaining parts taken from reference TRBV7-6 and TRBJ2-6, reads GAGVSQSPRYKVTKRGQDVALRCDPISGHVSLYWYRQALGQGPEFLTYFNYEAQQDKSGLPNDRFSAERPEGSISTLTIQRTEQRDSAMYRCASSWDRDRETGSGANVLTFGAGSRLTVL.

J is TRBJ2-1 and V is TRBV7-9; D uncertain. Germline V gives CDR1 SEHNR, CDR2 FQNEAQ (reference sequence). This CDR3 spans 13 amino acids. With 2 bases removed from V and 8 bases from J, the gap between germline ends came to 10 bases. The CDR3 DNA is TGTGCCAGCAGCTTATTGCTTTTGCATGAGCAGTTCTTC. Translated: CASSLLLLHEQFF.

This rearrangement joins TRBV7-9 to TRBJ2-1; 9 bases line up with TRBD2. The CDR3 length is 15 residues. Germline V CDR1 and CDR2: SEHNR, FQNEAQ (reference sequence). V lost 1 base and J lost 7; bases outside the gene matches: 5. The CDR3 reads CASSLGGRAGNEQFF. The DNA for the CDR3 is TGTGCCAGCAGCTTAGGCGGGAGGGCCGGGAATGAGCAGTTCTTC.

This chain joins TRBV5-6 and TRBJ1-2; D perhaps matches TRBD1 (5 bases). Per germline, CDR1 SGHDT and CDR2 YYEEEE. The V and J ends lost 2 bases and 5 bases respectively, with 10 bases between them. CDR3 length: 13 amino acids. As DNA, the CDR3 is TGTGCCAGCAGCTTTGGACAACTATATGGCTACACCTTC. Translated, it gives CASSFGQLYGYTF.

On this clone: The sample carries other DNA sequences with the same CDR3. This sequence joins TRBV27 and TRBJ2-2; no clear D gene. Germline CDR1 MNHEY, CDR2 SMNVEV (reference sequence). The CDR3 consists of 12 residues. With 1 base removed from V and 6 bases from J, the gap between germline ends came to 3 bases. CDR3 bases: TGTGCCAGCAGTTTATACCCCGGGGAGCTGTTTTTT. Translation gives CASSLYPGELFF.

The chain has TRBV4-1 and TRBJ2-1; D remains ambiguous. CDR3 length equals 13 residues. The germline V gene has CDR1 MGHRA and CDR2 YSYEKL. Trimming cost V 3 bases and J 5 bases, with 8 bases left between them. DNA for the CDR3: TGCGCCAGCAGCCACAGGCTTAACAATGAGCAGTTCTTC. It yields the protein CASSHRLNNEQFF.

The chain recombines TRBV9 with TRBJ2-7; the D gene is possibly TRBD2 (7 bases). This CDR3 spans 18 amino acids. Trimming took off 0 bases at V and 2 bases at J, with 21 bases between the two ends. Germline V gene sequence: CDR1 SGDLS, CDR2 YYNGEE. The CDR3 loop reads CASSVVGRSGGRTYEQYF. In DNA, the CDR3 is TGTGCCAGCAGCGTAGTTGGTCGGTCCGGGGGGCGCACCTACGAGCAGTACTTC.

The chain recombines TRBV28 with TRBJ2-5, with a possible D match to TRBD2 (6 bases). Trimming took off 5 bases at V and 3 bases at J, with 13 bases between the two ends. The CDR3 consists of 14 residues. CDR1 and CDR2 from the germline V gene are MDHEN and SYDVKM. The CDR3, as DNA: TGTGCCAGCAGTCTCCACGTAGCGGAAGAGACCCAGTACTTC. Residues: CASSLHVAEETQYF.

The genes are TRBV28 and TRBJ2-7, with 7 nucleotides matching TRBD2. The CDR3 is made up of 15 amino acids. Germline V gene lookup returns CDR1 MDHEN and CDR2 SYDVKM. V lost 2 bases and J lost 3; bases outside the gene matches: 7. CDR3: CASSLGGDGFYEQYF. CDR3 bases: TGTGCCAGCAGTTTAGGGGGGGATGGCTTCTACGAGCAGTACTTC.

This chain uses TRBV9 with TRBJ2-7; D tentatively reads TRBD1 or TRBD2 (5 bases each). Trimming removed 4 bases from V and 3 bases from J, with 23 bases in between. The CDR3 sequence is 17 residues long. The germline V gene encodes CDR1 SGDLS and CDR2 YYNGEE. The CDR3 protein is CASSTHPRDGRDYEQYF. CDR3 coding DNA: TGTGCCAGCAGCACCCACCCCCGGGACGGAAGAGACTACGAGCAGTACTTC.

The chain couples TRBV7-7 to TRBJ2-5; no firm D call. V lost 3 bases and J lost 3, with 8 bases in between. The CDR3 is made up of 13 amino acids. CDR1 and CDR2 (germline): SSHAT, FNYEAQ (reference sequence). The DNA of the CDR3 is TGTGCCAGCAGCTTGTACCAAGAAGAGACCCAGTACTTC. This encodes CASSLYQEETQYF. Full variable domain (remainder filled in from reference TRBV7-7 and TRBJ2-5): GAGVSQSPRYKVTKRGQDVTLRCDPISSHATLYWYQQALGQGPEFLTYFNYEAQPDKSGLPSDRFSAERPEGSISTLTIQRTEQRDSAMYRCASSLYQEETQYFGPGTRLLVL.

This chain connects TRBV27 to TRBJ2-7, with 8 bases that match TRBD1. This CDR3 spans 15 amino acids. Trimming took 6 bases from V and 4 from J; bases not matched to a gene: 11. Per the germline V gene, CDR1 is MNHEY and CDR2 is SMNVEV (reference sequence). CDR3 coding DNA: TGTGCCAGCAGCTCCTGGGCAGGGGGCCCGTACGAGCAGTACTTC. This codes for CASSSWAGGPYEQYF.

This clone was recorded once. This chain links TRBV6-1 with TRBJ2-7, with a weak D call TRBD2 (6 bases). There are 14 residues in the CDR3. Germline CDR1 and CDR2: MNHNS and SASEGT. Trimming shortened V by 7 bases and J by 0 bases, and 13 bases separated the two germline ends. The CDR3 sequence is CASKPAEGSYEQYF. The CDR3 bases are TGTGCCAGCAAGCCGGCGGAGGGCTCCTACGAGCAGTACTTC.

The chain joins TRBV4-3 to TRBJ2-7, with 10 bases that match TRBD1. The V gene end was trimmed by 3 bases and the J gene end by 6 bases; junction bases not matched to a gene: 8. Per germline, CDR1 LGHNA and CDR2 YSLEER. The CDR3 length is 15 residues. CDR3 in amino acids: CASSQIDRGHSEQYF. The CDR3, as DNA: TGCGCCAGCAGCCAGATAGACAGGGGGCATTCCGAGCAGTACTTC.

V gene TRBV29-1 combines with J gene TRBJ2-1, with D uncertain. Germline assignment: CDR1 SQVTM and CDR2 ANQGSEA. The CDR3 runs 11 residues. V lost 7 bases and J 7 bases, leaving 11 bases between the germline ends. The DNA of the CDR3 is TGCAGCGCCAGCCCGGGTAATGAGCAGTTCTTC. Residues: CSASPGNEQFF.

A word on this clone: Other DNA sequences from this sample encode an identical CDR3 as well. This sequence joins TRBV6-5 and TRBJ1-3; the D gene is possibly TRBD1 (6 bases). The CDR3 is 14 amino acids. Looked up from germline, CDR1 is MNHEY and CDR2 is SVGAGI. V lost 2 bases to trimming and J lost 4 bases, with 9 bases between them. CDR3 sequence reads: CASSYGTSGNTIYF. For the CDR3, the DNA is TGTGCCAGCAGTTACGGGACATCAGGAAACACCATATATTTT.